The 22 T cell receptor beta chains presented below share a single source sample, sequenced in a study of shared clonotypes between healthy human individuals. Method: immunoSEQ multiplex PCR; TCRdb's copy keeps in-frame clones and lacks some. Of about 2.4 million clones listed, around nine tenths are singletons. Sequencing input: naive CD4+ T cells sorted from blood. Subset described: CD45RA+ positively selected. The receptor source for this set is a man between 18 and 29 years old in good health.

The V gene is TRBV6-5, the J gene TRBJ2-5; 12 bases line up with TRBD2. J gave up 4 bases and V 0 bases, and 3 bases lay outside the gene matches. CDR1 and CDR2 from the germline V gene are MNHEY and SVGAGI. This CDR3 region has 16 residues. CDR3 sequence: CASSYSTSGRRETQYF. CDR3 DNA sequence: TGTGCCAGCAGTTACTCGACTAGCGGGAGACGAGAGACCCAGTACTTC.

The chain uses TRBV10-2 and TRBJ1-5; tentative D call: TRBD1 (5 bases). This CDR3 is built from 14 residues. Trimming cost V 6 bases and J 3 bases, with 12 bases left between them. From germline, CDR1 is WSHSY and CDR2 SAAADI. The CDR3 region is CASRPGADNQPQHF. CDR3 DNA sequence: TGCGCCAGCAGACCCGGGGCAGACAATCAGCCCCAGCATTTT.

The DNA for the CDR3 is TGCGCCAGCAGCTTGGGGGACCCCGGGACCCAGTACTTC. Protein: CASSLGDPGTQYF. This chain joins TRBV5-1 and TRBJ2-5; D is tentatively TRBD1 or TRBD2 (5 bases each). Trimming stripped 0 bases from V and 7 bases from J, with 10 bases between. Germline-derived CDR1 and CDR2 are SGHRS and YFSETQ. The CDR3 length is 13 residues.

This chain uses TRBV19 with TRBJ2-6; the match to TRBD2 covers 11 bases. V lost 4 bases and J lost 1; bases outside the gene matches: 6. The CDR3 runs 18 residues. Germline CDR1 reads LNHDA; CDR2 reads SQIVND (reference sequence). CDR3 protein: CASSTIAGGPSGANVLTF. The DNA for the CDR3 is TGTGCCAGTAGTACGATAGCGGGGGGGCCGTCTGGGGCCAACGTCCTGACTTTC.

Details on this clone: At the DNA level, this CDR3 is encoded by other sequences in the same sample as well. The chain couples TRBV7-2 to TRBJ1-5; no clear D. V gave up 5 bases and J gave up 3 bases, with 5 bases separating them. Germline CDR1 is SGHTA and CDR2 is FQGNSA. The CDR3 covers 12 residues. In DNA, the CDR3 is TGTGCCAGCAGCCGGCCCAATCAGCCCCAGCATTTT. Translation: CASSRPNQPQHF.

V usage is TRBV10-3 and J usage is TRBJ2-5; 9 bases match TRBD2. Matching the DNA end better, TRBJ2-7 makes the J call doubtful. The CDR3 loop spans 13 amino acids. In germline, CDR1 is ENHRY, CDR2 SYGVKD. The CDR3 sequence is CATRLADPYEQYF. The CDR3 coding sequence is TGTGCCACAAGACTAGCGGACCCCTACGAGCAGTACTTC.

V usage is TRBV6-1 and J usage is TRBJ2-7; 8 bases are shared with TRBD2. This CDR3 spans 19 amino acids. V dropped 2 bases and J dropped 2; count of bases not matched to a gene: 17. The germline gives CDR1 MNHNS, CDR2 SASEGT. This CDR3 is CASSERATLAVYSPYEQYF. CDR3 sequence (DNA): TGTGCCAGCAGTGAAAGGGCCACACTAGCGGTATATTCCCCCTACGAGCAGTACTTC.

The V and J genes are TRBV30 and TRBJ2-5; 10 nucleotides line up with TRBD2. The J call could be wrong; TRBJ2-7 is a better fit for the DNA end. CDR3 length equals 13 residues. Germline V gene data show CDR1 as GTSNPN and CDR2 as SVGIG (reference sequence). For the CDR3, the DNA is TGTGCCTGGAGTGTAGCGGGAGGGTACGAGCAGTACTTC. It yields the protein CAWSVAGGYEQYF.

This clone was found once. The chain couples TRBV19 to TRBJ1-6; no reliable D call. V was pared by 4 bases and J by 6 bases, with 13 bases between. From germline, CDR1 is LNHDA and CDR2 SQIVND (reference sequence). This CDR3 has 15 residues. In DNA form, the CDR3 reads TGTGCCAGTAGTACCGAGGGTCGGCCTAATTCACCCCTCCACTTT. As protein: CASSTEGRPNSPLHF.

This chain connects TRBV5-1 to TRBJ2-1, with 9 bases aligning to TRBD1. CDR1 and CDR2 from the germline V gene are SGHRS and YFSETQ. The CDR3 covers 14 residues. V was pared by 4 bases and J by 5 bases, with 4 bases of the junction left unmatched. This chain's CDR3 is CASSVRDRDNEQFF. The CDR3 DNA reads as TGCGCCAGCAGCGTACGGGACAGGGACAATGAGCAGTTCTTC.

The CDR3 coding sequence is TGTGCCAGCAGCTTGTTGCGGACTAGCGGGAGGATCTCGTACCAAGAGACCCAGTACTTC. As protein: CASSLLRTSGRISYQETQYF. J is TRBJ2-5 and V is TRBV5-8, with 14 nucleotides matching TRBD2. With V trimmed by 1 base and J by 0 bases, 11 bases remained unmatched. The germline V gene encodes CDR1 SGHTS and CDR2 YDEGEE. The CDR3 has 20 amino acids.

V gene TRBV18 combines with J gene TRBJ1-3; no clear D gene. The CDR3 sequence is 15 residues long. The germline V gene encodes CDR1 KGHSH and CDR2 LQKENI. Between the trimmed V and J ends, which lost 2 bases and 2 bases, there was a span of 10 bases. The chain's CDR3 is CASSPSGATGNTIYF. The CDR3 nucleotides read TGTGCCAGCTCACCATCCGGAGCCACTGGAAACACCATATATTTT.

The rearrangement uses TRBV27 and TRBJ1-3; D perhaps matches TRBD1 (5 bases). CDR3 size: 17 residues. Germline CDR1 is MNHEY and CDR2 is SMNVEV (reference sequence). The germline V and J ends were trimmed by 2 bases and 4 bases, with 18 bases remaining between them. CDR3 in amino acids: CASSLALPGLAGNTIYF. CDR3 in DNA: TGTGCCAGCAGTTTAGCCTTGCCAGGGTTGGCAGGAAACACCATATATTTT.

Concerning this clone: The sample contains more than one DNA sequence encoding this CDR3. This chain joins TRBV5-6 and TRBJ1-2; 8 nucleotides agree with TRBD1. Germline loops: CDR1 SGHDT, CDR2 YYEEEE. This CDR3 has 13 residues. Germline trimming cut 3 bases from V and 4 bases from J; bases unmatched to any gene: 2. The CDR3 spells CASSSGQGYGYTF. As DNA, the CDR3 is TGTGCCAGCAGCTCAGGACAGGGCTATGGCTACACCTTC.

The chain couples TRBV7-2 to TRBJ2-5, with TRBD1 as a possible D gene (6 bases). Looked up from germline, CDR1 is SGHTA and CDR2 is FQGNSA. The CDR3 consists of 13 residues. V lost 5 bases to trimming and J lost 11 bases, with 18 bases between them. This CDR3 is CASSIPQGSEQYF. The CDR3 nucleotides are TGTGCCAGCAGCATACCACAGGGATCGGAACAGTACTTC.

This rearrangement joins TRBV20-1 to TRBJ2-7; no definite D call. CDR1 is DFQATT, CDR2 SNEGSKA, per germline (reference sequence). V was pared by 0 bases and J by 6 bases, with 6 bases between. The length of the CDR3 is 11 residues. The CDR3 region has the DNA TGCAGTGCTAGAGATTGGCCCGAGCAGTACTTC. It specifies CSARDWPEQYF.

The chain combines TRBV10-3 with TRBJ1-1; TRBD1 is a possible D gene (6 bases). CDR1 and CDR2 (germline): ENHRY, SYGVKD. This CDR3 is 12 amino acids long. Trimming removed 2 bases at V and 10 bases at J, with 11 bases between. In DNA form, the CDR3 reads TGTGCCATCAGTGAGGTGGGGGCAGGAGCTTTCTTT. Amino acid sequence: CAISEVGAGAFF.

J is TRBJ2-7 and V is TRBV2, with D possibly TRBD2 on 5 matching bases. Germline V gene lookup returns CDR1 SNHLY and CDR2 FYNNEI. CDR3 length equals 16 residues. V shed 3 bases and J shed 5 bases, with 20 bases lying between them. The CDR3, as DNA: TGTGCCAGCAGTGAGGTCTCTAGCCGGACCGCCCACGAGCAGTACTTC. This gives the protein CASSEVSSRTAHEQYF.

The chain employs TRBV6-5 and TRBJ2-7; unclear D gene. This CDR3 region has 15 residues. The V end lost 0 bases, the J end lost 2 bases, and 11 bases lay between the germline ends. Germline V gene data show CDR1 as MNHEY and CDR2 as SVGAGI. The CDR3 region has the DNA TGTGCCAGCAGTTACTCATTCGACGGAGCCTACGAGCAGTACTTC. Residues: CASSYSFDGAYEQYF.

About this clone: The sample has other DNA sequences that encode this CDR3 too. As DNA, the CDR3 is TGCGCCAGCAGCTCAGGACAGGGGGTTGGGGAGACCCAGTACTTC. It is translated as CASSSGQGVGETQYF. The rearrangement links TRBV5-1 to TRBJ2-5; 10 bases are shared with TRBD1. The CDR3 is 15 residues long. Germline values: CDR1 SGHRS, CDR2 YFSETQ. Trimming at V came to 3 bases and at J to 5 bases, leaving 7 bases not matched to a gene.

The genes are TRBV5-1 and TRBJ2-2, with 7 bases fitting TRBD2. Germline V gene lookup returns CDR1 SGHRS and CDR2 YFSETQ. Trimming at V came to 4 bases and at J to 6 bases, leaving 9 bases not matched to a gene. There are 15 residues in the CDR3. This CDR3 reads CASSRGLDRAGELFF. The CDR3 nucleotides read TGCGCCAGCAGCCGAGGACTAGATAGGGCCGGGGAGCTGTTTTTT.

This sequence joins TRBV19 and TRBJ1-4; 8 bases fit TRBD1. The CDR3 is 16 residues long. Per the germline V gene, CDR1 is LNHDA and CDR2 is SQIVND (reference sequence). The V segment lost 5 bases and the J segment 5 bases; nucleotides outside the gene matches: 10. The CDR3 protein is CASSASQGASNEKLFF. CDR3 bases: TGTGCCAGTAGTGCCTCCCAGGGGGCTTCGAATGAAAAACTGTTTTTT.